This T cell receptor beta chain was profiled in a study of shared clonotypes between healthy human individuals (dated by TCRdb to 2020 to 2021). Turning to the overall study: The cohort included a few men and a couple of women between 18 and 49 years of age. For each donor, CD4 naive and CD4 memory were each given three plates, CD8 naive was given two plates, and CD8 memory was given one plate. To estimate repertoire size and how much clonotypes are shared between individuals, the study performed deep sequencing of blood TCR repertoires from 4 to 6 healthy adults. Libraries were prepared and TCR repertoires were sequenced by different laboratories using diverse techniques, in order to increase sequencing depth and limit assay-specific biases. Per donor, leukapheresis produced somewhere between about 0.94 and 9.5 billion PBMCs.

The germline V gene specifies SGHAT as CDR1 and FQNNGV as CDR2. V drops 5 bases and J drops 10 bases, leaving 21 bases in between. The CDR3 contains 15 residues, cysteine and phenylalanine counted. The retained sequence is limited to the CDR3, 45 bases, with the frame set at the first base. Healthy HIV-negative adults with no recently reported acute infections or vaccinations were included as donors. Only Caucasian adults living in Nashville, Tennessee, USA were represented among the donors. CD4+ T cells were enriched by magnetic negative selection; naive cells were then positively selected on CD45RA, and the negative fraction formed the memory subset. After blood collection by leukapheresis, PBMCs were isolated using Ficoll-Histopaque density gradient centrifugation and then cryopreserved in the vapor phase of liquid nitrogen. Analytical flow cytometry was used to check the purity and quantity of each magnetically sorted T cell population. Genomic DNA was isolated from each sorted fraction and quantified by UV absorbance on a Nanodrop 2000c.

TCR CDR3 regions were amplified from genomic DNA by multiplex PCR using the deep immunoSEQ assay. Genomic DNA extracted from each cell subset was distributed evenly over all wells of several immunoSEQ 96-well plates, and each plate served as one replicate. For sorted subsets, approximately 190 ng of genomic DNA, equivalent to roughly 33,000 T cell genomes, went into each replicate PCR. The purified libraries were quantified using a Qubit 3.0 fluorometer, sized with a Bioanalyzer 2100, and then quantified again using the KAPA Library Quantification kit. A separate single-read 150-cycle Illumina NextSeq 550 flow cell was used to sequence each immunoSEQ 96-well plate. Per the authors' processing: Because the immunoSEQ output included only junctional sequences and no quality scores, the filtering could not be the same as the filtering used for full-length reads. To assign V/J genes and CDR3, sequences were annotated against IMGT germline references using PyIR, a Python wrapper for IgBLAST v1.9. Reads were removed for weak V/J assignments (E-value above 1e-6), missing CDR3, stop codons, out-of-frame junctions, or ambiguous translated residues. V3J clonotypes were defined as sequences sharing an identical inferred V gene, J gene, and CDR3 amino acid sequence. Percentage overlap between repertoires was computed as shared unique clonotypes divided by the size of the smaller repertoire. Richness of each repertoire was evaluated using RTK rarefaction, the Chao1 estimator, and Recon v2.1 estimates of unobserved clonotypes. Generation probabilities were computed with OLGA for all TCRbeta clonotypes obtained by the gDNA method from a handful of donors. TCRdb's version of the immuneACCESS table is confined to in-frame rearrangements and falls short of the full clone set. An unresolved V gene accounts for under half of the shortfall where checked; the remainder is of unknown origin. D and trimming come from the DNA, and the V and J calls and clone size come from that table. The sample table lists roughly 2.2 million clones, about 92% of them with a count of one. Of the sample, approximately 0.4% is held by the ten largest clones.

The study at large found these results: Even with the large sequencing depth, rarefaction of the sorted-subset datasets indicated that sequencing was incomplete. When four donors were compared, the shared fraction of clonotypes was around 5.1% for naive CD4, about 4% for naive CD8, 2% to 2.5% for memory CD4, and 0.35% to 0.4% for memory CD8. Because the study included a small number of donors, the genetic and exposure-history diversity represented was limited. Larger estimated clonotype richness was generally found for naive subsets than for memory subsets. Sampling was restricted to blood, and TCR repertoires in tissue are likely to differ from TCR repertoires in blood. Pairwise subsampling indicated that sequencing depth was expected to affect the degree of clonotype sharing among donors. Compared with non-shared clonotypes, clonotypes shared by all four sorted-subset donors had higher generation probabilities.

Concerning this clone itself: The specificity of this receptor is unknown. Base qualities are not recorded, but no much larger clone differs from it by a single base.

The source is a man aged 18 to 35 in good health. Some clones in this sample may be carry-over from other donors' samples. The rearranged chain carries TRBV11-2 and TRBJ2-1, with no reliable assignment of the D segment. The specimen was naive CD4+ T cells from PBMCs. What this sample's cell subset or site label stands for: CD45RA+ positively selected. For the CDR3, the sequence is CASSQQPRSIREQFF. The DNA sequence is TGTGCCAGCAGCCAACAGCCTCGGTCAATCAGAGAGCAGTTCTTC.